The 32 T cell receptor beta chains presented below share a single source sample, sequenced in a study of T cell repertoires in cytomegalovirus infection. What these receptors recognize is not known. Each CDR3 protein is one row after TCRdb ran MiXCR on the reads. The sample holds 550,000 to 850,000 distinct CDR3 sequences, about 33% seen once. The sequencing used cultured PBMCs, collected from culture after CMV antigen stimulation. These receptors were taken from a human donor in good health (CMV status not recorded). Some clones in this sample may be carry-over from other donors' samples.

This clonotype was observed a handful of times. The CDR3 nucleotides are TGCGCCAGCAGCCAACCGACAGGGGATGAAAAACTGTTTTTT. It is translated as CASSQPTGDEKLFF. The chain joins TRBV4-1 to TRBJ1-4, with TRBD1 identical over 8 bases. The CDR3 sequence is 14 residues long. V lost 2 bases, J lost 6 bases, and 2 bases stayed unmatched. CDR1 is MGHRA and CDR2 is YSYEKL in the germline V gene.

The chain combines TRBV7-8 with TRBJ2-3, with D maybe TRBD2 (6 bases). The CDR3 loop spans 14 amino acids. Trimming removed 5 bases from V and 5 bases from J, with 14 bases in between. Germline V lookup: CDR1 SGHVS, CDR2 FQNEAQ. CDR3 in amino acids: CASSLGGTGDTQYF. CDR3 coding DNA: TGTGCCAGCAGCCTAGGCGGGACGGGAGATACGCAGTATTTT.

This clonotype was seen more than once but under ten times. The chain uses TRBV19 and TRBJ2-1; maybe TRBD1 (5 bases). The CDR3 loop spans 15 amino acids. V was clipped by 3 bases and J by 0 bases, with 9 bases between them. CDR1 is LNHDA, CDR2 SQIVND, per germline (reference sequence). The CDR3 reads CASSIQGDSYNEQFF. The DNA for the CDR3 is TGTGCCAGTAGTATCCAGGGCGACTCCTACAATGAGCAGTTCTTC. The full variable domain, with the rest looked up from reference TRBV19 and TRBJ2-1, is DGGITQSPKYLFRKEGQNVTLSCEQNLNHDAMYWYRQDPGQGLRLIYYSQIVNDFQKGDIAEGYSVSREKKESFPLTVTSAQKNPTAFYLCASSIQGDSYNEQFFGPGTRLTVL.

This chain connects TRBV3-1 to TRBJ2-7, with 7 bases aligning to TRBD1. This CDR3 has 15 amino acids. Germline lookup yields CDR1 LGHDT and CDR2 YNNKEL (reference sequence). V shed 3 bases and J 3 bases; nucleotides not matched to a gene: 8. CDR3 nucleotides: TGTGCCAGCAGCCAGGGACAGTCTCTCGTCTACGAGCAGTACTTC. Its translation is CASSQGQSLVYEQYF.

This clonotype occurred many times. The chain is built from TRBV7-2 and TRBJ2-7; 9 bases agree with TRBD1. Germline V gene lookup returns CDR1 SGHTA and CDR2 FQGNSA. Trimming at V came to 3 bases and at J to 7 bases, leaving 7 bases not matched to a gene. This CDR3 spans 14 amino acids. The CDR3 DNA reads TGTGCCAGCAGCTTGTCACAGGGGGCGAGGGAGCAGTACTTC. As protein: CASSLSQGAREQYF.

The V gene is TRBV7-2, the J gene TRBJ2-1, with D hard to call. The V and J ends lost 4 bases and 9 bases respectively, with 16 bases between them. The germline CDR1 and CDR2 sequences are SGHTA and FQGNSA. The CDR3 is 14 residues long. The chain's CDR3 is CASSSLYRPSEQFF. CDR3 nucleotide sequence: TGTGCCAGCAGCTCACTCTACCGACCCAGTGAGCAGTTCTTC. Filled out from reference TRBV7-2 and TRBJ2-1, the complete variable domain reads GAGVSQSPSNKVTEKGKDVELRCDPISGHTALYWYRQSLGQGLEFLIYFQGNSAPDKSGLPSDRFSAERTGGSVSTLTIQRTQQEDSAVYLCASSSLYRPSEQFFGPGTRLTVL.

The chain joins TRBV5-5 to TRBJ2-3; D gene uncertain. Trimming cost V 4 bases and J 2 bases, with 14 bases left between them. CDR3 length: 15 residues. Germline CDR1 SGHKS, CDR2 YYEKEE (reference sequence). CDR3 amino acids: CASSPGDAYTDTQYF. The CDR3 DNA reads TGTGCCAGCAGCCCCGGAGACGCTTACACAGATACGCAGTATTTT.

This clonotype was detected only a few times. This sequence joins TRBV10-3 and TRBJ1-5; weak D call: TRBD1 (5 bases). Germline V lookup: CDR1 ENHRY, CDR2 SYGVKD. Trimming took off 10 bases at V and 3 bases at J, with 19 bases between the two ends. This CDR3 comprises 15 residues. CDR3 residues: CATKEAGKNNQPQHF. The CDR3 nucleotides read TGTGCCACTAAGGAGGCAGGGAAAAACAATCAGCCCCAGCATTTT.

This clonotype was seen a handful of times. The chain employs TRBV7-9 and TRBJ1-1; 9 bases match TRBD1. CDR1 and CDR2 (germline): SEHNR, FQNEAQ (reference sequence). The junction had 8 bases not matched to a gene; V was cut back by 5 bases and J by 4 bases. The CDR3 length is 15 residues. The CDR3 is CASSPGDREGTEAFF. CDR3 DNA: TGTGCCAGCAGCCCCGGGGACAGGGAGGGCACTGAAGCTTTCTTT.

The chain combines TRBV7-6 with TRBJ1-5, with TRBD1 matching over 9 bases. The J segment lost 1 base and the V segment lost 6 bases, leaving 7 bases of the junction unmatched. This CDR3 is built from 16 residues. The germline CDR1 and CDR2 sequences are SGHVS and FNYEAQ. CDR3 loop: CASSYTGGSSNQPQHF. The CDR3 DNA is TGTGCCAGCAGTTATACAGGGGGCAGCAGCAATCAGCCCCAGCATTTT.

This clonotype was observed a handful of times. The genes are TRBV12-3 or TRBV12-4 and TRBJ2-5; D is unresolved. The germline V and J ends were trimmed by 1 base and 1 base, with 7 bases remaining between them. The CDR3 length is 14 residues. The CDR3 coding sequence is TGTGCCAGCAGTTTAGGTCTAAGCCAAGAGACCCAGTACTTC. Its protein is CASSLGLSQETQYF.

This clonotype has a handful of counts. The chain combines TRBV7-2 with TRBJ2-1; D perhaps matches TRBD1 (5 bases). The CDR3 has 17 residues. V lost 3 bases, J lost 0 bases, and 15 bases lay in between. Looked up from germline, CDR1 is SGHTA and CDR2 is FQGNSA. CDR3 in DNA: TGTGCCAGCAGCTTCTTGGCAGCAAGGGGCTCCTACAATGAGCAGTTCTTC. Protein sequence: CASSFLAARGSYNEQFF.

This clonotype was seen a few times. As DNA, the CDR3 is TGTGCCAGCAGTAAGACTAGCGGGGGTATTATAGAGCAGTTCTTC. Its translation: CASSKTSGGIIEQFF. This sequence joins TRBV12-3 or TRBV12-4 and TRBJ2-1, with TRBD2 matching over 12 bases. Trimming cost V 5 bases and J 10 bases; bases outside gene matches: 9. This CDR3 has 15 residues.

In the case of this clonotype: Since a much larger clone is just one base distant, this may be a read error. A read error is likely, as this CDR3 ends without the conserved phenylalanine or tryptophan. The chain uses TRBV7-8 and TRBJ2-5, with unresolved D. The V gene's germline CDR1 is SGHVS and CDR2 FQNEAQ. The CDR3 covers 16 residues. Trimming cost V 3 bases and J 2 bases, with 16 bases left between them. CDR3 residues: CASSLRSAFPQETQYS. CDR3 coding DNA: TGTGCCAGCAGCTTGAGGAGTGCGTTCCCTCAAGAGACCCAGTACTCC.

This clonotype was counted between two and nine times. J is TRBJ2-7 and V is TRBV6-1; the D gene is possibly TRBD2 (6 bases). The V and J ends lost 10 bases and 2 bases respectively, with 15 bases between them. The CDR3 totals 13 residues. Per germline, CDR1 MNHNS and CDR2 SASEGT. The CDR3 DNA reads as TGTGCCACCAAGGGACTCCTAACCTACGAGCAGTACTTC. It is translated as CATKGLLTYEQYF.

The rearrangement joins TRBV7-9 to TRBJ1-5; 7 bases are a match to TRBD1. CDR3 size: 13 residues. Trimming at V came to 4 bases and at J to 9 bases, leaving 6 bases not matched to a gene. The V gene's germline CDR1 is SEHNR and CDR2 FQNEAQ (reference sequence). The chain's CDR3 is CASSSTGLGPQHF. DNA of the CDR3: TGTGCCAGCAGCTCGACAGGGTTAGGGCCCCAGCATTTT.

This chain joins TRBV5-5 and TRBJ2-3, with TRBD2 matching over 14 bases. The V gene's germline CDR1 is SGHKS and CDR2 YYEKEE (reference sequence). Trimming cost V 3 bases and J 4 bases; bases outside gene matches: 7. The length of the CDR3 is 17 residues. The CDR3 spells CASSSFGLAGGSDTQYF. In DNA form, the CDR3 reads TGTGCCAGCAGCTCCTTTGGACTAGCGGGGGGCTCAGATACGCAGTATTTT. Combining the CDR3 with reference TRBV5-5 and TRBJ2-3 gives the whole variable domain DAGVTQSPTHLIKTRGQQVTLRCSPISGHKSVSWYQQVLGQGPQFIFQYYEKEERGRGNFPDRFSARQFPNYSSELNVNALLLGDSALYLCASSSFGLAGGSDTQYFGPGTRLTVL.

This rearrangement joins TRBV7-6 to TRBJ2-3, with TRBD2 matching 9 bases. After removal of 6 bases from V and 4 bases from J, the junction contained 11 bases not matched to a gene. The germline gives CDR1 SGHVS, CDR2 FNYEAQ. The CDR3 is 16 residues long. The CDR3 here is CASSSPSGATPDTQYF. The DNA of the CDR3 is TGTGCCAGCAGTTCCCCTAGCGGGGCGACCCCAGATACGCAGTATTTT.

This clonotype was counted ten times or more. This chain uses TRBV12-3 or TRBV12-4 with TRBJ1-3; D unclear. V gave up 6 bases and J gave up 4 bases, with 16 bases separating them. This CDR3 contains 15 residues. CDR3 nucleotides: TGTGCCAGCAGCTTGGGGAGGGCGGCCGGAAACACCATATATTTT. The encoded protein is CASSLGRAAGNTIYF.

This clonotype came up once. The chain combines TRBV20-1 with TRBJ2-3; 7 nucleotides line up with TRBD2. The CDR3 is 17 amino acids. CDR1 is DFQATT, CDR2 SNEGSKA, per germline (reference sequence). V shed 3 bases, J shed 4 bases, and the junction held 16 bases outside the gene matches. The CDR3 DNA reads as TGCAGTGCTAGTATTCCTTCGGGGCGGGGGTCCCCAGATACGCAGTATTTT. Translating gives CSASIPSGRGSPDTQYF.

This clonotype has at least ten counts. J is TRBJ1-6 and V is TRBV7-6, with D perhaps TRBD1 (6 bases). Germline-derived CDR1 and CDR2 are SGHVS and FNYEAQ. The CDR3 totals 15 residues. V was clipped by 5 bases and J by 7 bases, with 15 bases between them. As DNA, the CDR3 is TGTGCCAGCAGCCCCCGTCTGGGGGCCAATTCACCCCTCCACTTT. Residues: CASSPRLGANSPLHF.

This clonotype has a handful of counts. V and J are TRBV10-3 and TRBJ1-5; TRBD1 matches 7 bases. Germline loops: CDR1 ENHRY, CDR2 SYGVKD. This CDR3 is built from 15 residues. With 3 bases clipped from V and 2 bases from J, the junction kept 4 bases outside the gene matches. The CDR3 DNA reads TGTGCCATCAGTGAAAACAGGGGCGGCAATCAGCCCCAGCATTTT. Protein sequence: CAISENRGGNQPQHF.

This clonotype was recorded at least ten times. The chain carries TRBV7-2 and TRBJ2-1, with D perhaps matching TRBD2 (6 bases). CDR3 length: 14 residues. Germline CDR1 SGHTA, CDR2 FQGNSA. The V and J ends lost 4 bases and 9 bases respectively, with 16 bases between them. CDR3 DNA: TGTGCCAGCAGCTCCAATCTCGGGAGCAGTGAGCAGTTCTTC. Protein: CASSSNLGSSEQFF. The entire variable domain, with the rest obtained from reference TRBV7-2 and TRBJ2-1, is as follows: GAGVSQSPSNKVTEKGKDVELRCDPISGHTALYWYRQSLGQGLEFLIYFQGNSAPDKSGLPSDRFSAERTGGSVSTLTIQRTQQEDSAVYLCASSSNLGSSEQFFGPGTRLTVL.

The chain links TRBV7-6 to TRBJ2-1; 7 nucleotides align to TRBD1. V lost 5 bases to trimming and J lost 4 bases; unmatched junction nucleotides: 14. Germline values: CDR1 SGHVS, CDR2 FNYEAQ. CDR3 length equals 17 residues. In DNA, the CDR3 is TGTGCCAGCAGCCGCTATTCAACCCGGGACAGTTACAATGAGCAGTTCTTC. Its translation: CASSRYSTRDSYNEQFF.

The chain joins TRBV12-3 or TRBV12-4 to TRBJ2-3; the match to TRBD2 covers 7 bases. J was trimmed by 4 bases and V by 3 bases; bases with no gene match: 10. The CDR3 is 16 amino acids. For the CDR3, the DNA is TGTGCCAGCAGTTTGCGGCTAGCGGTGCTTGCAGATACGCAGTATTTT. Residues: CASSLRLAVLADTQYF.

The chain is built from TRBV4-2 and TRBJ2-5; D gene uncertain. The CDR3 length is 15 residues. V lost 1 base and J lost 1, with 10 bases in between. Germline CDR1 is LGHNA and CDR2 is YNFKEQ. The CDR3 coding sequence is TGTGCCAGCAGCCAAGGGGCTGCGGCCCAAGAGACCCAGTACTTC. As protein: CASSQGAAAQETQYF.

In this sample, this clonotype turned up a few times. The chain carries TRBV4-2 and TRBJ2-5; a possible D gene is TRBD2 (6 bases). Trimming pared 4 bases from V and 1 base from J, leaving 16 bases between. Germline V gene data show CDR1 as LGHNA and CDR2 as YNFKEQ. The CDR3 totals 16 residues. The CDR3 is CASSRLGGTLQETQYF. CDR3 in DNA: TGTGCCAGCAGCCGCCTTGGGGGGACTCTCCAAGAGACCCAGTACTTC.

V is TRBV12-3 or TRBV12-4 and J is TRBJ2-3, with D possibly matching TRBD1 (6 bases). This CDR3 region has 13 residues. The V and J ends lost 5 bases and 12 bases respectively, with 18 bases between them. The CDR3 DNA reads as TGTGCCAGCAGTAAAACAGGGAGCCTACCTCAGTATTTT. This translates into CASSKTGSLPQYF.

Only a few counts were recorded for this clonotype. J is TRBJ2-3 and V is TRBV7-2; tentatively, D is TRBD2 (6 bases). V lost 5 bases to trimming and J lost 8 bases, with 14 bases between them. CDR1 and CDR2 (germline): SGHTA, FQGNSA. The length of the CDR3 is 13 residues. This CDR3 is CASSLQPEGTQYF. The CDR3 nucleotides are TGTGCCAGCAGCCTCCAGCCGGAGGGTACGCAGTATTTT.

The genes are TRBV11-2 and TRBJ2-1; D is perhaps TRBD1 (5 bases). The V and J ends lost 5 bases and 0 bases respectively, with 23 bases between them. From germline, CDR1 is SGHAT and CDR2 FQNNGV. The CDR3 covers 19 residues. The CDR3 region is CASSLRARDRLPSYNEQFF. For the CDR3, the DNA is TGTGCCAGCAGCCTAAGGGCCAGGGATAGGCTGCCCTCCTACAATGAGCAGTTCTTC.

This clonotype was recorded a few times. The chain uses TRBV5-1 and TRBJ2-1, with 9 bases identical to TRBD1. Germline V gene lookup returns CDR1 SGHRS and CDR2 YFSETQ. Trimming at V came to 7 bases and at J to 8 bases, leaving 7 bases not matched to a gene. This CDR3 is 13 amino acids long. The CDR3 sequence is CASQQQGADEQFF. Written as DNA, the CDR3 is TGCGCCAGCCAACAACAGGGGGCAGATGAGCAGTTCTTC.

This chain connects TRBV10-3 to TRBJ1-5; 9 bases line up with TRBD1. Trimming cost V 2 bases and J 6 bases; bases outside gene matches: 5. CDR1 ENHRY and CDR2 SYGVKD come from the germline V gene. The CDR3 contains 15 residues. In nucleotides, the CDR3 is TGTGCCATCAGTGAGACGACAGGGGGTGGTCAGCCCCAGCATTTT. It translates to CAISETTGGGQPQHF.